These 18 T cell receptor beta chains were all obtained from the same sample, sequenced in a study of blood T cell repertoires in COVID-19. Clones were read by immunoSEQ multiplex PCR, and TCRdb kept only the in-frame ones, dropping some. The sample holds roughly 440,000 clones, 88% seen once. Sequencing was performed on peripheral blood. Receptors were obtained from a woman in her 50s with COVID-19, enrolled during active disease.

The chain has TRBV7-2 and TRBJ2-1; 8 nucleotides line up with TRBD2. The CDR3 length is 14 residues. Looked up from germline, CDR1 is SGHTA and CDR2 is FQGNSA. V lost 2 bases and J lost 8; bases outside the gene matches: 5. The CDR3, as DNA: TGTGCCAGCAGCTTACGGACTAGCTCTCATGAGCAGTTCTTC. Its translation is CASSLRTSSHEQFF.

This chain joins TRBV5-6 and TRBJ2-7, with 7 bases lining up with TRBD2. Trimming at V came to 2 bases and at J to 6 bases, leaving 11 bases not matched to a gene. CDR1 and CDR2 (germline): SGHDT, YYEEEE. The CDR3 loop spans 15 amino acids. The CDR3 DNA reads TGTGCCAGCAGCTTTACCGGACCCAGCGGGACCGAGCAGTACTTC. This encodes CASSFTGPSGTEQYF.

This clone was found once. CDR3 in DNA: TGTGCCAGCAGTTTAATAGGACAGGGAAGAGCTTTCTTT. Translated: CASSLIGQGRAFF. The rearrangement joins TRBV27 to TRBJ1-1; 8 nucleotides align to TRBD1. The germline CDR1 and CDR2 sequences are MNHEY and SMNVEV (reference sequence). This CDR3 spans 13 amino acids. J was trimmed by 10 bases and V by 2 bases; bases with no gene match: 6.

The chain carries TRBV5-5 and TRBJ2-3; D perhaps matches TRBD1 (6 bases). The CDR3 length is 14 residues. Germline V gives CDR1 SGHKS, CDR2 YYEKEE (reference sequence). V lost 1 base and J 5 bases, leaving 11 bases between the germline ends. The CDR3 region is CASSLTGSRDTQYF. CDR3 in DNA: TGTGCCAGCAGCTTGACAGGGAGTAGAGATACGCAGTATTTT.

J is TRBJ1-2 and V is TRBV6-5, with a possible D match to TRBD1 (6 bases). Germline CDR1 MNHEY, CDR2 SVGAGI. The V end lost 5 bases, the J end lost 6 bases, and 16 bases lay between the germline ends. The CDR3 contains 14 residues. CDR3 sequence reads: CASSRNRVGNGYTF. In nucleotides, the CDR3 is TGTGCCAGCAGTAGAAACAGGGTGGGGAATGGCTACACCTTC.

The chain has TRBV19 and TRBJ1-4; 7 nucleotides match TRBD1. The CDR3 covers 14 residues. From germline, CDR1 is LNHDA and CDR2 SQIVND (reference sequence). V trimming: 10 bases; J trimming: 5 bases; junction bases outside the gene matches: 10. The CDR3 DNA reads TGTGCCACCAAACCGGGACAGAGAAATGAAAAACTGTTTTTT. It encodes CATKPGQRNEKLFF.

The rearrangement uses TRBV6-6 and TRBJ1-1, with D possibly being TRBD1 (5 bases). V shed 6 bases and J shed 2 bases, with 10 bases lying between them. There are 13 residues in the CDR3. Germline V gene lookup returns CDR1 MNHNY and CDR2 SVGAGI (reference sequence). CDR3 in amino acids: CASRVTGNTEAFF. The CDR3 DNA sequence: TGTGCCAGCAGAGTCACAGGTAACACTGAAGCTTTCTTT.

The rearrangement links TRBV18 to TRBJ2-2, with no clear D. Germline lookup yields CDR1 KGHSH and CDR2 LQKENI. The CDR3 extends over 14 amino acids. Trimming took off 2 bases at V and 3 bases at J, with 7 bases between the two ends. This chain's CDR3 is CASSPNDYTGELFF. CDR3 DNA: TGTGCCAGCTCACCAAATGACTACACCGGGGAGCTGTTTTTT. The complete variable domain, with remaining parts taken from reference TRBV18 and TRBJ2-2, reads NAGVMQNPRHLVRRRGQEARLRCSPMKGHSHVYWYRQLPEEGLKFMVYLQKENIIDESGMPKERFSAEFPKEGPSILRIQQVVRGDSAAYFCASSPNDYTGELFFGEGSRLTVL.

The CDR3 spells CASSSPSVNTEAFF. As DNA, the CDR3 is TGTGCCAGCAGCTCCCCGTCGGTTAACACTGAAGCTTTCTTT. The chain employs TRBV6-5 and TRBJ1-1; D is unresolved. Trimming left V 6 bases short and J 2 bases short, with 13 bases between. This CDR3 region has 14 residues. CDR1 and CDR2 (germline): MNHEY, SVGAGI.

The CDR3 is CASSPGQTTNEKLFF. The CDR3 DNA is TGTGCCAGCAGCCCCGGACAGACAACTAATGAAAAACTGTTTTTT. This chain uses TRBV9 with TRBJ1-4; possible D gene TRBD1, 6 bases. CDR3 length: 15 amino acids. V was shortened by 4 bases and J by 0 bases, with 10 bases between the two germline ends. CDR1 SGDLS and CDR2 YYNGEE come from the germline V gene.

This sequence joins TRBV18 and TRBJ2-7, with a weak D call TRBD2 (5 bases). Germline V gene data show CDR1 as KGHSH and CDR2 as LQKENI. V gave up 3 bases and J gave up 1 base, with 13 bases separating them. This CDR3 contains 15 residues. As DNA, the CDR3 is TGTGCCAGCTCACCTCAGGAGGTCGCGTCCTACGAGCAGTACTTC. Translating gives CASSPQEVASYEQYF.

This chain links TRBV30 with TRBJ1-1; D is perhaps TRBD1 (5 bases). Trimming shortened V by 3 bases and J by 10 bases, and 9 bases separated the two germline ends. This CDR3 spans 10 amino acids. Germline V gives CDR1 GTSNPN, CDR2 SVGIG (reference sequence). CDR3 region: CAWSSGGAFF. The CDR3 DNA reads TGTGCCTGGAGCTCGGGGGGAGCTTTCTTT.

The chain employs TRBV18 and TRBJ2-1; D unclear. The V end was cut by 3 bases, the J end by 5 bases, with 23 bases between. This CDR3 is built from 18 residues. Germline-derived CDR1 and CDR2 are KGHSH and LQKENI. CDR3 region: CASSPLPPTPNPNNEQFF. CDR3 nucleotide sequence: TGTGCCAGCTCACCTCTACCCCCAACTCCAAACCCAAACAATGAGCAGTTCTTC.

CDR3 sequence reads: CASRAGVAPLEAFF. CDR3 coding DNA: TGTGCCAGCAGGGCCGGGGTAGCCCCACTTGAAGCTTTCTTT. V is TRBV6-5 and J is TRBJ1-1; D is unclear. Trimming stripped 6 bases from V and 7 bases from J, with 18 bases between. The CDR3 has 14 residues. In germline, CDR1 is MNHEY, CDR2 SVGAGI.

J is TRBJ1-3 and V is TRBV7-6; the D gene is possibly TRBD1 (6 bases). Trimming shortened V by 3 bases and J by 2 bases, and 14 bases separated the two germline ends. The germline gives CDR1 SGHVS, CDR2 FNYEAQ. The CDR3 spans 16 residues. The CDR3 reads CASSFYVGQPGNTIYF. Written as DNA, the CDR3 is TGTGCCAGCAGCTTTTACGTCGGACAGCCTGGAAACACCATATATTTT.

This rearrangement joins TRBV11-2 to TRBJ2-5; D gene uncertain. The CDR3 spans 15 residues. V lost 0 bases and J 1 base, leaving 9 bases between the germline ends. Germline V gene sequence: CDR1 SGHAT, CDR2 FQNNGV. Here the CDR3 reads CASSLDPGVQETQYF. The DNA of the CDR3 is TGTGCCAGCAGCTTAGATCCTGGAGTCCAAGAGACCCAGTACTTC.

The chain couples TRBV5-1 to TRBJ2-3; the D gene is possibly TRBD2 (6 bases). CDR3 length equals 15 residues. Trimming left V 0 bases short and J 2 bases short, with 10 bases between. Germline V gene sequence: CDR1 SGHRS, CDR2 YFSETQ. The CDR3 sequence: CASSLVAGNTDTQYF. CDR3 nucleotides: TGCGCCAGCAGCTTGGTCGCGGGGAACACAGATACGCAGTATTTT.

CDR3 loop: CASMRDRGEDTQYF. The CDR3 DNA reads TGTGCCAGCATGCGGGACAGGGGAGAAGATACGCAGTATTTT. This rearrangement joins TRBV2 to TRBJ2-3, with TRBD1 matching 10 bases. Germline CDR1 is SNHLY and CDR2 is FYNNEI. With 7 bases clipped from V and 5 bases from J, the junction kept 6 bases outside the gene matches. This CDR3 is 14 amino acids long.